The 20 T cell receptor beta chains below were found in one sample sequenced in a study of T cells after yellow fever vaccination. TCRdb analysed the 5' RACE reads with MiXCR anew, one entry per CDR3 protein. The data hold 620,000 or so distinct CDR3 sequences, with 12% observed a single time. The sample consisted of PBMCs, taken on the day of the yellow fever booster vaccination. Receptors were obtained from a man aged 30-40 years who received the YFV17D yellow fever vaccine.

In this sample, this clonotype turned up many times. The genes are TRBV7-3 and TRBJ2-5; tentatively, D is TRBD2 (5 bases). CDR3 length equals 13 residues. Germline loops: CDR1 SGHTA, CDR2 FQGTGA. Trimming pared 1 base from V and 5 bases from J, leaving 8 bases between. The CDR3 sequence is CASSLIREETQYF. CDR3 coding DNA: TGTGCCAGCAGCTTAATTAGGGAGGAGACCCAGTACTTC.

The sample holds a few counts of this clonotype. The V call is TRBV27, the J call TRBJ2-1; possibly TRBD2 for D (5 bases). The CDR3 has 14 residues. The germline V gene encodes CDR1 MNHEY and CDR2 SMNVEV (reference sequence). Between the trimmed V and J ends, which lost 7 bases and 10 bases, there was a span of 20 bases. CDR3 residues: CASINPSSVREQFF. The CDR3 bases are TGTGCCAGCATAAACCCTAGCTCGGTGAGGGAGCAGTTCTTC.

This clonotype was found a few times. The chain recombines TRBV15 with TRBJ2-7; D is possibly TRBD1 (6 bases). Germline CDR1 reads LNHNV; CDR2 reads YYDKDF (reference sequence). The V end lost 6 bases, the J end lost 0 bases, and 18 bases lay between the germline ends. The CDR3 contains 16 residues. In nucleotides, the CDR3 is TGTGCCACCAGGATGGATTCCGGGACAAGCTCCTACGAGCAGTACTTC. It specifies CATRMDSGTSSYEQYF.

This clonotype has only a few counts. J is TRBJ2-7 and V is TRBV29-1; D may be TRBD1 (5 bases). The CDR3 loop spans 15 amino acids. V was shortened by 4 bases and J by 3 bases, with 19 bases between the two germline ends. Germline V CDR1 and CDR2: SQVTM, ANQGSEA. The CDR3 loop reads CSVAAVGQGVYEQYF. In nucleotides, the CDR3 is TGCAGCGTTGCCGCCGTCGGGCAGGGCGTCTACGAGCAGTACTTC.

This chain uses TRBV5-8 with TRBJ1-4; TRBD1 matches 11 bases. The CDR3 totals 15 residues. CDR1 is SGHTS and CDR2 is YDEGEE in the germline V gene. V shed 3 bases, J shed 7 bases, and the junction held 5 bases outside the gene matches. The DNA of the CDR3 is TGTGCCAGCAGCTCCAGGACAGGGGGCGTTGAAAAACTGTTTTTT. It specifies CASSSRTGGVEKLFF.

The chain has TRBV7-2 and TRBJ2-3, with a weak D call TRBD2 (5 bases). CDR1 is SGHTA, CDR2 FQGNSA, per germline. V was shortened by 5 bases and J by 7 bases, with 16 bases between the two germline ends. The CDR3 length is 14 residues. CDR3 sequence (DNA): TGTGCCAGCAGCCCCAGCCGAGGGATTAATACGCAGTATTTT. Translated: CASSPSRGINTQYF.

The CDR3 reads CAIREREDYNEQFF. CDR3 DNA: TGTGCCATCAGGGAGCGGGAGGACTACAATGAGCAGTTCTTC. This chain uses TRBV10-3 with TRBJ2-1; 9 positions match TRBD2. Germline assignment: CDR1 ENHRY and CDR2 SYGVKD. Unmatched junction bases numbered 3, after V lost 6 bases and J lost 3 bases. This CDR3 is 14 amino acids long.

This clonotype was counted only a few times. The chain combines TRBV6-2 or TRBV6-3 with TRBJ2-1; 10 bases are shared with TRBD2. The germline CDR1 and CDR2 sequences are MNHEY and SVGEGT. The CDR3 runs 16 residues. V lost 4 bases to trimming and J lost 8 bases; unmatched junction nucleotides: 11. The CDR3 bases are TGTGCCAGCAGTTTCGTCACTAGCGGGAAGGCTCATGAGCAGTTCTTC. Translating gives CASSFVTSGKAHEQFF.

Only a few counts were recorded for this clonotype. The chain carries TRBV5-1 and TRBJ1-1; TRBD1 might be the D (5 bases). V dropped 4 bases and J dropped 1 base, with 14 bases sitting between them. The germline CDR1 and CDR2 sequences are SGHRS and YFSETQ. This CDR3 is 15 amino acids long. CDR3 DNA: TGCGCCAGCAGCGAGACGTGGGGGTGGAACACTGAAGCTTTCTTT. It encodes CASSETWGWNTEAFF.

This clonotype has only a few counts. V gene TRBV29-1 combines with J gene TRBJ2-3, with D unclear. The CDR3 covers 12 residues. Trimming stripped 2 bases from V and 6 bases from J, with 9 bases between. Germline V gene lookup returns CDR1 SQVTM and CDR2 ANQGSEA. Here the CDR3 reads CSVERLSDTQYF. CDR3 nucleotides: TGCAGCGTTGAACGACTGTCCGATACGCAGTATTTT.

The V call is TRBV10-3, the J call TRBJ2-7; D could derive from TRBD1 or TRBD2 (6 bases each). The CDR3 consists of 16 residues. V lost 0 bases and J lost 2, with 14 bases in between. CDR1 and CDR2 from the germline V gene are ENHRY and SYGVKD. The CDR3 DNA sequence: TGTGCCATCAGTGAGTCGGGGGGACAACCACCCTACGAGCAGTACTTC. This codes for CAISESGGQPPYEQYF.

This clonotype was seen only a few times. The chain links TRBV20-1 to TRBJ2-3; TRBD2 matches at 8 bases. The CDR3 contains 13 residues. J lost 8 bases, V lost 5 bases, and 9 bases had no gene match. Germline assignment: CDR1 DFQATT and CDR2 SNEGSKA (reference sequence). CDR3: CSAPRTSSGTQYF. Here the CDR3 DNA reads TGCAGTGCTCCCCGGACTAGCTCCGGTACGCAGTATTTT.

This clonotype turned up a few times. The CDR3, as DNA: TGTGCCAGCAGGTCAAGGTCGGCCACTGAAGCTTTCTTT. Protein: CASRSRSATEAFF. The chain employs TRBV12-3 or TRBV12-4 and TRBJ1-1; no firm D call. Trimming left V 6 bases short and J 4 bases short, with 12 bases between. There are 13 residues in the CDR3.

This clonotype was counted a few times. V usage is TRBV11-1 and J usage is TRBJ2-3, with TRBD2 identical over 7 bases. CDR3 length: 15 amino acids. V lost 2 bases and J lost 1; bases outside the gene matches: 3. Germline values: CDR1 SGHAT, CDR2 FQDESV (reference sequence). This chain's CDR3 is CASSLQAGRTDTQYF. The CDR3 nucleotides are TGTGCCAGCAGCTTACAAGCGGGGCGCACAGATACGCAGTATTTT.

The gene calls are TRBV29-1 and TRBJ2-5, with D perhaps given as TRBD1 or TRBD2 (5 bases each). The germline CDR1 and CDR2 sequences are SQVTM and ANQGSEA. V was shortened by 1 base and J by 2 bases, with 17 bases between the two germline ends. The CDR3 loop spans 16 amino acids. CDR3 coding DNA: TGCAGCGTTGAAGCCCCGACTGGGGGTTATCAAGAGACCCAGTACTTC. Its protein is CSVEAPTGGYQETQYF.

At least ten counts were recorded for this clonotype. This sequence joins TRBV20-1 and TRBJ2-3; unclear D gene. Trimming took off 5 bases at V and 6 bases at J, with 12 bases between the two ends. Germline V CDR1 and CDR2: DFQATT, SNEGSKA (reference sequence). CDR3 length equals 12 residues. The CDR3: CSASRSRDTQYF. The CDR3 nucleotides are TGCAGTGCTTCCAGGAGCAGGGATACGCAGTATTTT.

J is TRBJ2-1 and V is TRBV7-9; D gene unclear. CDR1 is SEHNR, CDR2 FQNEAQ, per germline (reference sequence). The CDR3 covers 15 residues. Trimming stripped 3 bases from V and 8 bases from J, with 17 bases between. CDR3 in DNA: TGTGCCAGCAGCTTGATGGGTAGCCAGTGGGATGAGCAGTTCTTC. It yields the protein CASSLMGSQWDEQFF.

The V call is TRBV7-2, the J call TRBJ2-5; TRBD1 might be the D (5 bases). Germline CDR1 SGHTA, CDR2 FQGNSA. The CDR3 is 13 residues long. Trimming cost V 1 base and J 7 bases, with 10 bases left between them. CDR3 nucleotides: TGTGCCAGCAGCTTAGGACCCCAGGGGACCCAGTACTTC. As protein: CASSLGPQGTQYF.

V usage is TRBV20-1 and J usage is TRBJ1-1, with 7 bases fitting TRBD1. Germline V gene lookup returns CDR1 DFQATT and CDR2 SNEGSKA (reference sequence). V was clipped by 6 bases and J by 1 base; unmatched bases: 14. This CDR3 has 16 amino acids. The CDR3 DNA sequence: TGCAGTGCAAAAACTAGTAGGGACAGAAAGAACACTGAAGCTTTCTTT. Protein sequence: CSAKTSRDRKNTEAFF.

This chain links TRBV5-6 with TRBJ2-1; 8 nucleotides agree with TRBD2. The junction had 5 bases not matched to a gene; V was cut back by 0 bases and J by 6 bases. Germline values: CDR1 SGHDT, CDR2 YYEEEE. The CDR3 extends over 15 amino acids. CDR3 residues: CASSLVPAGVNEQFF. The CDR3 DNA reads as TGTGCCAGCAGCTTGGTGCCAGCGGGAGTCAATGAGCAGTTCTTC.